Below, 2 T cell receptor beta chains from the same sample are listed, as sequenced in a study of OX40 agonist ivuxolimab in advanced cancers. Produced via immunoSEQ multiplex PCR; TCRdb's table is partial and in-frame only. The repertoire has 43,000 or so clones, approximately 84% of them found once; the top ten carry about 35%. Sequences were derived from CD4+ or CD8+ T cells sorted from blood, sampled in a trial of the OX40 agonist ivuxolimab. The receptors were sampled from an adult with an advanced solid tumor such as melanoma, head and neck, liver or kidney cancer.

This chain joins TRBV30 and TRBJ2-1, with D perhaps TRBD2 (5 bases). The CDR3 sequence is 14 residues long. Germline V lookup: CDR1 GTSNPN, CDR2 SVGIG (reference sequence). Trimming shortened V by 6 bases and J by 0 bases, and 12 bases separated the two germline ends. CDR3 residues: CACTLGSSYNEQFF. CDR3 nucleotides: TGTGCCTGTACTTTAGGGAGCTCCTACAATGAGCAGTTCTTC.

The chain recombines TRBV18 with TRBJ2-1; no clear D gene. Germline CDR1 is KGHSH and CDR2 is LQKENI. V was clipped by 3 bases and J by 7 bases, with 10 bases between them. This CDR3 has 13 amino acids. The chain's CDR3 is CASSPSAGNEQFF. CDR3 coding DNA: TGTGCCAGCTCACCGTCGGCCGGGAATGAGCAGTTCTTC.